A selection of T cell receptor beta chains follows, all from one sample in a study of T cell responses to AZD1222 COVID-19 vaccine. Libraries were prepared by immunoSEQ multiplex PCR; TCRdb keeps only in-frame clonotypes and omits some of them. The profile shows 95,000 to 150,000 clones, approximately 92% of them singletons. The material was peripheral blood, obtained 28 days after the second AZD1222 dose. The receptor set was obtained from an adult who received the AZD1222 COVID-19 vaccine. Each CDR3 is given with its conserved first and last residue. A D gene is named only where the DNA matches it firmly. Size tells how often a clone was seen (once, few, many) or the class of an expanded clone, and some rows leave it out.

v_call	d_call	j_call	clone_size	cdr3_aa	cdr3_nt
TRBV5-1	TRBD1	TRBJ2-3	.	CASSPGTGYPDTQYF	TGCGCCAGCAGCCCCGGGACAGGGTACCCAGATACGCAGTATTTT
TRBV20-1	.	TRBJ1-1	.	CSASLLIEAFF	TGCAGTGCTAGTCTTCTCATCGAAGCTTTCTTT
TRBV27	.	TRBJ1-2	few	CASSPRAFYGYTF	TGTGCCAGCAGTCCCCGGGCCTTCTATGGCTACACCTTC
TRBV2	TRBD1	TRBJ2-7	.	CASSVQGGNSYEQYF	TGTGCCAGCAGCGTACAGGGGGGCAACTCCTACGAGCAGTACTTC
TRBV28	TRBD2	TRBJ2-1	.	CASNAGENVFNEQFF	TGTGCCAGCAATGCGGGGGAGAACGTTTTCAATGAGCAGTTCTTC
TRBV6-5	.	TRBJ1-4	.	CASSYSQGDPKGLFF	TGTGCCAGCAGTTACTCCCAGGGAGACCCAAAGGGGCTGTTTTTT
TRBV19	.	TRBJ2-7	.	CASSSQGATREQYF	TGTGCCAGTAGTTCACAAGGGGCAACGAGGGAGCAGTACTTC
TRBV4-2	TRBD1	TRBJ2-7	.	CASSQDLGWDSSKPYEQYF	TGTGCCAGCAGCCAAGATTTGGGTTGGGACAGTAGTAAACCCTACGAGCAGTACTTC
TRBV5-8	.	TRBJ1-3	.	CASSLTLRGNTIYF	TGTGCCAGCAGCTTAACTTTAAGGGGAAACACCATATATTTT
TRBV18	.	TRBJ2-7	.	CASSPDSIVGHEQYF	TGTGCCAGCTCACCTGACTCGATAGTAGGACACGAGCAGTACTTC
TRBV3-1/TRBV3-2	.	TRBJ1-2	.	CASSQDSSSNYGYTF	TGTGCCAGCAGCCAAGATAGTTCGTCAAACTATGGCTACACCTTC
TRBV7-8	.	TRBJ2-7	.	CASSLMAASSYEQYF	TGTGCCAGCAGCTTAATGGCGGCAAGCTCCTACGAGCAGTACTTC
TRBV4-1	.	TRBJ2-3	.	CASVRTVLSTDTQYF	TGCGCCAGCGTCCGGACGGTACTTAGCACAGATACGCAGTATTTT
TRBV7-9	.	TRBJ1-1	.	CASSHHSAGAEAFF	TGTGCCAGCAGCCACCACTCGGCCGGGGCTGAAGCTTTCTTT
TRBV18	TRBD1	TRBJ1-1	.	CASSKTGGRDEAFF	TGTGCCAGCTCAAAAACAGGGGGCAGGGATGAAGCTTTCTTT
TRBV12-3/TRBV12-4	.	TRBJ1-5	.	CASTLQGRQPQHF	TGTGCCAGCACCCTACAAGGGAGGCAGCCCCAGCATTTT
TRBV7-2	.	TRBJ1-3	.	CASSTRGDRSGNTIYF	TGTGCCAGCAGCACTCGCGGGGATCGTTCTGGAAACACCATATATTTT
TRBV27	.	TRBJ1-6	.	CASSPPGARTSNSPLHF	TGTGCCAGCAGTCCTCCGGGAGCCCGCACTTCTAATTCACCCCTCCACTTT
TRBV18	.	TRBJ1-1	.	CASSPQDLVNTEAFF	TGTGCCAGCTCACCGCAGGATTTGGTGAACACTGAAGCTTTCTTT
TRBV20-1	.	TRBJ2-7	.	CSVEGAHEQYF	TGCAGTGTTGAAGGGGCCCACGAGCAGTACTTC
TRBV27	.	TRBJ1-5	.	CASSFGQGMSQPQHF	TGTGCCAGCAGTTTTGGGCAGGGGATGAGTCAGCCCCAGCATTTT
TRBV29-1	.	TRBJ2-7	.	CSVEGPGAQEQYF	TGCAGCGTTGAAGGACCAGGGGCGCAGGAGCAGTACTTC
TRBV5-1	.	TRBJ1-4	.	CASSPQSTNEKLFF	TGCGCCAGCAGCCCCCAGTCAACTAATGAAAAACTGTTTTTT
TRBV14	.	TRBJ2-7	.	CASSQELNRAVDEQYF	TGTGCCAGCAGCCAAGAATTGAACAGGGCGGTCGACGAGCAGTACTTC
TRBV4-1	.	TRBJ1-6	.	CASSQERVGGSPLHF	TGCGCCAGCAGCCAAGAGAGGGTGGGAGGTTCACCCCTCCACTTT
TRBV6-6	TRBD2	TRBJ2-2	.	CASTRGGVDTGELFF	TGTGCCAGCACCCGGGGGGGTGTAGACACCGGGGAGCTGTTTTTT
TRBV5-5	.	TRBJ2-1	once	CASSLDRLNEQFF	TGTGCCAGCAGCTTAGACAGGCTCAATGAGCAGTTCTTC
TRBV21-1	.	TRBJ1-4	many	CASSATRQGAPSEKLFF	TGTGCCAGCAGCGCGACCCGACAGGGGGCGCCGAGTGAAAAACTGTTTTTT
TRBV2	.	TRBJ2-1	.	CASSENIGVVGNEQFF	TGTGCCAGCAGTGAAAATATTGGGGTCGTAGGGAATGAGCAGTTCTTC
TRBV28	.	TRBJ1-3	once	CASSSNPQGVGNTIYF	TGTGCCAGCAGTTCTAACCCCCAGGGTGTTGGAAACACCATATATTTT
TRBV2	.	TRBJ1-6	few	CASRPGESSYNSPLHF	TGTGCCAGCAGGCCAGGGGAAAGCTCCTATAATTCACCCCTCCACTTT
TRBV9	.	TRBJ2-7	few	CASSVAPGTTYEQYF	TGTGCCAGCAGCGTAGCGCCAGGAACTACCTACGAGCAGTACTTC
TRBV2	.	TRBJ1-1	.	CASSDGVSETEAFF	TGTGCCAGCAGTGATGGGGTAAGCGAGACTGAAGCTTTCTTT
TRBV12-5	.	TRBJ1-2	.	CASGLALTRRYYGYTF	TGTGCTAGTGGTTTGGCCCTGACCCGGAGGTACTATGGCTACACCTTC
TRBV27	.	TRBJ2-3	.	CASSLHSPGTDTQYF	TGTGCCAGCAGTTTGCATTCCCCTGGCACAGATACGCAGTATTTT
TRBV4-1	.	TRBJ1-1	.	CASSQSPGLVANTEAFF	TGCGCCAGCAGCCAATCCCCGGGTCTGGTGGCGAACACTGAAGCTTTCTTT
TRBV18	.	TRBJ1-5	.	CASSPEIRGGQPQHF	TGTGCCAGCTCACCGGAGATCAGGGGAGGTCAGCCCCAGCATTTT
TRBV9	TRBD2	TRBJ2-7	.	CASSVDGGGKSYEQYF	TGTGCCAGCAGCGTAGACGGGGGAGGGAAGTCCTACGAGCAGTACTTC
TRBV27	.	TRBJ1-1	.	CASSLLPRGGTEAFF	TGTGCCAGCAGTTTGCTTCCCCGCGGGGGCACTGAAGCTTTCTTT
TRBV6-5	.	TRBJ2-3	once	CASSRQITDTQYF	TGTGCCAGCAGTAGACAGATCACAGATACGCAGTATTTT
TRBV6-5	.	TRBJ2-1	once	CASKGSGSYNEQFF	TGTGCCAGCAAAGGGAGCGGATCCTACAATGAGCAGTTCTTC
TRBV29-1	.	TRBJ2-7	.	CSVEQAYEQYF	TGCAGCGTTGAACAGGCCTACGAGCAGTACTTC
TRBV29-1	TRBD2	TRBJ2-3	.	CSVDGGRAADTQYF	TGCAGCGTTGATGGCGGGAGGGCAGCAGATACGCAGTATTTT